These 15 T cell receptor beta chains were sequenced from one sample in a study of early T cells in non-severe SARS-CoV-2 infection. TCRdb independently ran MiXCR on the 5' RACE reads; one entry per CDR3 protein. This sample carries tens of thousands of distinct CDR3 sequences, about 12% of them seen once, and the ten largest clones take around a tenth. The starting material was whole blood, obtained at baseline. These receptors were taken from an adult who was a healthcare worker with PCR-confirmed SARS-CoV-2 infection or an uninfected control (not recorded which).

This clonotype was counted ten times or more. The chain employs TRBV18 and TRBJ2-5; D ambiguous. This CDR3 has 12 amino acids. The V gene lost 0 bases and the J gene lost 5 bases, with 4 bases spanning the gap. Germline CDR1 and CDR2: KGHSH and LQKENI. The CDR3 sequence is CASSPPSETQYF. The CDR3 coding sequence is TGTGCCAGCTCACCACCGAGTGAGACCCAGTACTTC.

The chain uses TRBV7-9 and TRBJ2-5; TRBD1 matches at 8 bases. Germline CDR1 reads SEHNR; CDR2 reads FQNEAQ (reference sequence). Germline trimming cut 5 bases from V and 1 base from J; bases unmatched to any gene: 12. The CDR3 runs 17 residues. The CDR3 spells CASSRGSGTGPQETQYF. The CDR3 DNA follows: TGTGCCAGCAGCCGGGGGTCCGGGACAGGACCCCAAGAGACCCAGTACTTC. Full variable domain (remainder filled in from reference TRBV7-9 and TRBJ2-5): DTGVSQNPRHKITKRGQNVTFRCDPISEHNRLYWYRQTLGQGPEFLTYFQNEAQLEKSRLLSDRFSAERPKGSFSTLEIQRTEQGDSAMYLCASSRGSGTGPQETQYFGPGTRLLVL.

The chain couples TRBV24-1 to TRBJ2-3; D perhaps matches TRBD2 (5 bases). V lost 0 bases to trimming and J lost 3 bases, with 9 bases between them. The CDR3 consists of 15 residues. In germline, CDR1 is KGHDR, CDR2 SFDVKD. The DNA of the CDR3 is TGTGCCACCAGTGATTTGCGGACGGGGACAGATACGCAGTATTTT. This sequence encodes CATSDLRTGTDTQYF.

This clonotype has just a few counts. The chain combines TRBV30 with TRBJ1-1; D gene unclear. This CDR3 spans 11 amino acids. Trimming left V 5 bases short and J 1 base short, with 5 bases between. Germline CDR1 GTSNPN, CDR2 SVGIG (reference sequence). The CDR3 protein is CAWQENTEAFF. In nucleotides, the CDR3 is TGTGCCTGGCAGGAGAACACTGAAGCTTTCTTT.

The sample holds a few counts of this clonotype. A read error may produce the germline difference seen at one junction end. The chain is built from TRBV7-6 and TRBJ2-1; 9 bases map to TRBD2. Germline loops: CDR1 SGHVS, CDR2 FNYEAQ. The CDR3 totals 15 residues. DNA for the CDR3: TGTGCCAGCAGCGTAGCGGGGGTCTCCTACAATGAGCAGTTCTTC. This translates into CASSVAGVSYNEQFF.

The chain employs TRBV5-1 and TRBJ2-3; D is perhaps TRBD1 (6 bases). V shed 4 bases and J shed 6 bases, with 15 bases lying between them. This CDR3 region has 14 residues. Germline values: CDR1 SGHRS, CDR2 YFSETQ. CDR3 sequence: CASSPGQPGDTQYF. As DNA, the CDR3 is TGCGCCAGCAGCCCCGGACAGCCAGGGGATACGCAGTATTTT. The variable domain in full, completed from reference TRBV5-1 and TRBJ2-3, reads KAGVTQTPRYLIKTRGQQVTLSCSPISGHRSVSWYQQTPGQGLQFLFEYFSETQRNKGNFPGRFSGRQFSNSRSEMNVSTLELGDSALYLCASSPGQPGDTQYFGPGTRLTVL.

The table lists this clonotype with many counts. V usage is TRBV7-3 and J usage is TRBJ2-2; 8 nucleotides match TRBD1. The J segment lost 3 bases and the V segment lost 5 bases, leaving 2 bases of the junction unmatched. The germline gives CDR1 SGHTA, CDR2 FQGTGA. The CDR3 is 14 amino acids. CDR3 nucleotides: TGTGCCAGCAGCAAGACAGGGGACACCGGGGAGCTGTTTTTT. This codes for CASSKTGDTGELFF.

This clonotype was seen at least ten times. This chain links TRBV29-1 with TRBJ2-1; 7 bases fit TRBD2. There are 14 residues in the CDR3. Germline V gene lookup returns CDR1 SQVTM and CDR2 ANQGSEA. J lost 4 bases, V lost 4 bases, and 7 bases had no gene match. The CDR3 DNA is TGCAGCGTTGTGCGCGGGGGTGGGTACAATGAGCAGTTCTTC. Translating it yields CSVVRGGGYNEQFF.

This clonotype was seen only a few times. For the CDR3, the DNA is TGTGCCAGCAGTCTTCAGGATAATTCACCCCTCCACTTT. Its protein is CASSLQDNSPLHF. The chain combines TRBV11-3 with TRBJ1-6; no clear D gene. The CDR3 runs to 13 residues. Deletions cut 6 bases from V and 5 bases from J, with 8 bases between. Germline V gene data show CDR1 as SGHNT and CDR2 as YENEEA. Based on the CDR3 plus reference TRBV11-3 and TRBJ1-6, the full variable domain is EAGVVQSPRYKIIEKKQPVAFWCNPISGHNTLYWYLQNLGQGPELLIRYENEEAVDDSQLPKDRFSAERLKGVDSTLKIQPAELGDSAVYLCASSLQDNSPLHFGNGTRLTVT.

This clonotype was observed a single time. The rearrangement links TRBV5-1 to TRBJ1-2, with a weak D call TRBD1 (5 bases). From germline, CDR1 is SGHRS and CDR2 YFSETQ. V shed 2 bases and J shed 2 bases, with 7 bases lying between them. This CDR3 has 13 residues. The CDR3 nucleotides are TGCGCCAGCAGCTTACAGGAGAACTATGGCTACACCTTC. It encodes CASSLQENYGYTF.

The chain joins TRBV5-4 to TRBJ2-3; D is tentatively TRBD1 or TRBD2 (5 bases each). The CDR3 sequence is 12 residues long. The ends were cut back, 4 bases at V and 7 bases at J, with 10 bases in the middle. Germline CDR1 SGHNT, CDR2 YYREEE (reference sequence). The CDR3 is CASSRDAYTQYF. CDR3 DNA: TGTGCCAGCAGCCGGGACGCATATACGCAGTATTTT. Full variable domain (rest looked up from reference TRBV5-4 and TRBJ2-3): ETGVTQSPTHLIKTRGQQVTLRCSSQSGHNTVSWYQQALGQGPQFIFQYYREEENGRGNFPPRFSGLQFPNYSSELNVNALELDDSALYLCASSRDAYTQYFGPGTRLTVL.

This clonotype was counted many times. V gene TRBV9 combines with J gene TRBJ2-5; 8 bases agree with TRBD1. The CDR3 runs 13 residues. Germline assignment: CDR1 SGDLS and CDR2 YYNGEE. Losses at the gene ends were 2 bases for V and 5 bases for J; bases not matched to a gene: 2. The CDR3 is CASSVRQGETQYF. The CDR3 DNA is TGTGCCAGCAGCGTTCGACAGGGGGAGACCCAGTACTTC.

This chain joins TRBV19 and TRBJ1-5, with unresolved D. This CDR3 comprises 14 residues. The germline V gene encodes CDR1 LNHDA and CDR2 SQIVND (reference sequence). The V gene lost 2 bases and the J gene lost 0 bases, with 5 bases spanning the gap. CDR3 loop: CASSITDSNQPQHF. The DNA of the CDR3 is TGTGCCAGTAGTATAACAGATAGCAATCAGCCCCAGCATTTT.

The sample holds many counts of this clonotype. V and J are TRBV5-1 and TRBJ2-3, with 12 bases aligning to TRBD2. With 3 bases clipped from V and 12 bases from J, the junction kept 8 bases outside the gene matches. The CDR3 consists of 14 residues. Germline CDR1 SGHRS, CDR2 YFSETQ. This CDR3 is CASSSGASGGAQYF. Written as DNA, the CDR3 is TGCGCCAGCAGCTCCGGAGCTAGCGGGGGGGCCCAGTATTTT.

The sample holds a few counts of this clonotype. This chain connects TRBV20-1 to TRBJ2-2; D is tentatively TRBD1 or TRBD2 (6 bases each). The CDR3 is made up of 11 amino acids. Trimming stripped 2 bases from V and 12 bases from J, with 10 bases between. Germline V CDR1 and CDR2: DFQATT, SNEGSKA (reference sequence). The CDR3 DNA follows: TGCAGTGCTAGAAGGGGGGAGAAGCTGTTTTTT. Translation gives CSARRGEKLFF.